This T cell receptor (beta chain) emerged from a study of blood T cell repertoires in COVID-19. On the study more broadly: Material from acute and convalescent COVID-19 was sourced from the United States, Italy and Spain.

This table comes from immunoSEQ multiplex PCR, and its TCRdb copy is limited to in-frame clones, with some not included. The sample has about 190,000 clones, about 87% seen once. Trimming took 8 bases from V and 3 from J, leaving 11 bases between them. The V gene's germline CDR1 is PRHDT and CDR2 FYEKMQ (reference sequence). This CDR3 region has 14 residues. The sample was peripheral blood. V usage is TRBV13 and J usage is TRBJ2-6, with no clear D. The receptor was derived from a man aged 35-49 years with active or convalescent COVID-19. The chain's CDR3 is CASRRRVGANVLTF. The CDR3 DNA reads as TGTGCCAGCCGCCGCCGGGTTGGGGCCAACGTCCTGACTTTC.